The 32 T cell receptor beta chains in this list originate from one sample, sequenced in a study of blood T cell repertoires in COVID-19. Sequencing was performed with immunoSEQ multiplex PCR; in TCRdb, only in-frame clones are kept and a portion is missing. The sample has 20,000 to 25,000 clones; around 85% are singletons. Specimen: peripheral blood. The source is a human donor with active COVID-19. The donor label of this sample is uncertain.

The rearrangement links TRBV7-6 to TRBJ2-7; the match to TRBD1 covers 10 bases. There are 15 residues in the CDR3. The V gene end was trimmed by 6 bases and the J gene end by 4 bases; junction bases not matched to a gene: 9. Germline V gives CDR1 SGHVS, CDR2 FNYEAQ. The CDR3 coding sequence is TGTGCCAGCAGTTACACGACAGGGGGCGCATACGAGCAGTACTTC. Its protein product is CASSYTTGGAYEQYF.

The chain recombines TRBV30 with TRBJ1-1; perhaps TRBD1 as D (5 bases). Germline CDR1 GTSNPN, CDR2 SVGIG (reference sequence). Trimming took off 6 bases at V and 5 bases at J, with 13 bases between the two ends. This CDR3 has 12 amino acids. In nucleotides, the CDR3 is TGTGCCTGTCCTTTCAGGGAAACTGAAGCTTTCTTT. Translated: CACPFRETEAFF.

The chain joins TRBV18 to TRBJ2-7, with D perhaps matching TRBD2 (5 bases). V lost 5 bases to trimming and J lost 9 bases, with 14 bases between them. CDR3 length equals 12 residues. Germline CDR1 and CDR2: KGHSH and LQKENI. In DNA, the CDR3 is TGTGCCAGCTCATCCACTGGAGGAGGGCAGTACTTC. Amino acids: CASSSTGGGQYF.

The V and J genes are TRBV27 and TRBJ1-2; TRBD1 agrees at 10 bases. The trim removed 4 bases at V and 5 bases at J, leaving 4 bases unmatched. CDR3 size: 14 residues. Germline values: CDR1 MNHEY, CDR2 SMNVEV (reference sequence). The CDR3 nucleotides read TGTGCCAGCAGTTCGCCGGGACAGGGGTATGGCTACACCTTC. Translating gives CASSSPGQGYGYTF.

This sequence joins TRBV27 and TRBJ2-7; a weak D match, TRBD2 (5 bases). V lost 3 bases and J lost 11, with 14 bases in between. CDR3 size: 12 residues. Germline V gene lookup returns CDR1 MNHEY and CDR2 SMNVEV (reference sequence). CDR3 residues: CASSFQPGIEYF. As DNA, the CDR3 is TGTGCCAGCAGTTTCCAGCCCGGGATCGAGTACTTC.

This clone was observed once. The genes are TRBV6-5 and TRBJ2-1, with TRBD1 identical over 7 bases. The CDR3 consists of 13 residues. Germline V CDR1 and CDR2: MNHEY, SVGAGI. Unmatched junction bases numbered 8, after V lost 1 base and J lost 14 bases. CDR3 bases: TGTGCCAGCAGTTACTTACAGGGGCCGGTGAAGTTCTTC. This translates into CASSYLQGPVKFF.

As regards this clone: One end of the junction does not line up with germline, which may come from a read error. J is TRBJ2-7 and V is TRBV7-7, with D tentatively TRBD2 (6 bases). Germline CDR1 SSHAT, CDR2 FNYEAQ (reference sequence). There are 13 residues in the CDR3. The chain's CDR3 is CASSPGTSYEQYF. The CDR3 coding sequence is TGTGCTAGCAGCCCCGGGACTTCCTACGAGCAGTACTTC.

The chain joins TRBV4-1 to TRBJ2-1, with D hard to call. Trimming removed 0 bases from V and 0 bases from J, with 9 bases in between. Germline V CDR1 and CDR2: MGHRA, YSYEKL. CDR3 length: 16 residues. The CDR3 here is CASSQDTWASYNEQFF. The CDR3 nucleotides are TGCGCCAGCAGCCAAGATACATGGGCCTCCTACAATGAGCAGTTCTTC.

The chain uses TRBV7-9 and TRBJ2-1; the D gene is possibly TRBD1 (6 bases). This CDR3 spans 14 amino acids. Trimming removed 3 bases at V and 3 bases at J, with 9 bases between. Looked up from germline, CDR1 is SEHNR and CDR2 is FQNEAQ (reference sequence). CDR3 in DNA: TGTGCCAGCAGCTTCCGGGACAACTACAATGAGCAGTTCTTC. Translating gives CASSFRDNYNEQFF.

V and J are TRBV27 and TRBJ1-1; D is unresolved. With 10 bases removed from V and 4 bases from J, the gap between germline ends came to 10 bases. The CDR3 length is 11 residues. Germline V lookup: CDR1 MNHEY, CDR2 SMNVEV (reference sequence). In nucleotides, the CDR3 is TGTGCCACCATAGCGGGCACTGAAGCTTTCTTT. Translated, it gives CATIAGTEAFF.

This chain joins TRBV6-5 and TRBJ2-3; 9 bases map to TRBD2. Unmatched junction bases numbered 4, after V lost 4 bases and J lost 2 bases. This CDR3 has 15 residues. The germline CDR1 and CDR2 sequences are MNHEY and SVGAGI. Here the CDR3 DNA reads TGTGCCAGCAGTTCTAGCGGGATACTCACAGATACGCAGTATTTT. It encodes CASSSSGILTDTQYF.

This chain uses TRBV10-3 with TRBJ2-1; 10 bases are shared with TRBD2. CDR1 ENHRY and CDR2 SYGVKD come from the germline V gene. V dropped 10 bases and J dropped 2; count of bases not matched to a gene: 8. The CDR3 runs to 15 residues. For the CDR3, the DNA is TGTGCCACCCTAAACCTAGCGGGAGCCTACAATGAGCAGTTCTTC. Its translation: CATLNLAGAYNEQFF.

The CDR3 DNA is TGCGCCAGCAGCTTGGCCGGGACTAGCGGGAGGAATCAATACAATGAGCAGTTCTTC. It yields the protein CASSLAGTSGRNQYNEQFF. This sequence joins TRBV5-1 and TRBJ2-1; 15 nucleotides align to TRBD2. Germline V gene lookup returns CDR1 SGHRS and CDR2 YFSETQ. V was clipped by 0 bases and J by 4 bases; unmatched bases: 8. There are 19 residues in the CDR3.

This clone was recorded only once. The genes are TRBV7-9 and TRBJ2-1; the match to TRBD2 covers 13 bases. Unmatched junction bases numbered 8, after V lost 3 bases and J lost 6 bases. The CDR3 runs to 17 residues. Germline CDR1 SEHNR, CDR2 FQNEAQ (reference sequence). The CDR3 loop is CASSFGLAGDSVNEQFF. CDR3 in DNA: TGTGCCAGCAGCTTCGGACTAGCGGGAGATTCGGTCAATGAGCAGTTCTTC.

The rearrangement links TRBV28 to TRBJ2-2; TRBD2 aligns across 12 bases. The germline CDR1 and CDR2 sequences are MDHEN and SYDVKM. Losses at the gene ends were 5 bases for V and 4 bases for J; bases not matched to a gene: 8. CDR3 length: 17 amino acids. CDR3 residues: CASSTLAGGLPTGELFF. The CDR3 DNA reads TGTGCCAGCAGTACCCTAGCGGGAGGGCTCCCCACCGGGGAGCTGTTTTTT.

CDR3 sequence (DNA): TGCAGCGTCCGGGACAAATCCACAGATACGCAGTATTTT. Its translation: CSVRDKSTDTQYF. The chain combines TRBV29-1 with TRBJ2-3; D possibly corresponds to TRBD1 (6 bases). CDR1 and CDR2 (germline): SQVTM, ANQGSEA. The CDR3 has 13 residues. V was pared by 6 bases and J by 2 bases, with 12 bases between.

V usage is TRBV5-6 and J usage is TRBJ1-6; 7 bases are a match to TRBD1. The CDR3 runs 16 residues. Trimming took 0 bases from V and 3 from J; bases not matched to a gene: 3. Germline assignment: CDR1 SGHDT and CDR2 YYEEEE. CDR3 loop: CASSLARDSYNSPLHF. The CDR3 coding sequence is TGTGCCAGCAGCTTGGCAAGGGACAGCTATAATTCACCCCTCCACTTT. Based on the CDR3 plus reference TRBV5-6 and TRBJ1-6, the full variable domain is DAGVTQSPTHLIKTRGQQVTLRCSPKSGHDTVSWYQQALGQGPQFIFQYYEEEERQRGNFPDRFSGHQFPNYSSELNVNALLLGDSALYLCASSLARDSYNSPLHFGNGTRLTVT.

The CDR3: CASSWGSSSYEQYF. CDR3 in DNA: TGTGCCAGCAGTTGGGGCTCCAGCTCCTACGAGCAGTACTTC. V is TRBV5-4 and J is TRBJ2-7; a possible D gene is TRBD1 (5 bases). Germline V gene sequence: CDR1 SGHNT, CDR2 YYREEE (reference sequence). V was cut by 5 bases and J by 0 bases, with 12 bases left in between. CDR3 length: 14 amino acids.

V usage is TRBV12-1 and J usage is TRBJ2-7; the D segment call TRBD2 is taken from the table without a DNA check. TRBV12-1 is assigned pseudogene status. The CDR3 has 14 amino acids. The CDR3 bases are TGTGCCAGCAGCTCCCTAGCGGTCTCCTACGAGCAGTACTTC. Protein product: CASSSLAVSYEQYF.

V and J are TRBV7-8 and TRBJ2-7; a possible D gene is TRBD2 (6 bases). V was cut by 6 bases and J by 6 bases, with 21 bases left in between. The germline CDR1 and CDR2 sequences are SGHVS and FQNEAQ. This CDR3 has 15 residues. CDR3 bases: TGTGCCAGCAGTCCGGGGGTCCGAGGGGTCGGCGAGCAGTACTTC. It is translated as CASSPGVRGVGEQYF.

The V call is TRBV30, the J call TRBJ1-2, with 7 bases aligning to TRBD1. The germline CDR1 and CDR2 sequences are GTSNPN and SVGIG (reference sequence). V was pared by 4 bases and J by 3 bases, with 8 bases of the junction left unmatched. CDR3 size: 14 residues. As DNA, the CDR3 is TGTGCCTGGACCATAAGGGGACAGTACTATGGCTACACCTTC. It yields the protein CAWTIRGQYYGYTF.

By frequency in the sample, this clone is medium-sized. The V and J genes are TRBV7-8 and TRBJ2-1; 9 bases line up with TRBD2. The CDR3 has 15 residues. J was trimmed by 1 base and V by 6 bases; bases with no gene match: 4. The germline V gene encodes CDR1 SGHVS and CDR2 FQNEAQ. The CDR3 loop is CASSRREGSYNEQFF. In DNA form, the CDR3 reads TGTGCCAGCAGTCGGCGGGAGGGGTCCTACAATGAGCAGTTCTTC.

The V call is TRBV3-1 (or the pseudogene TRBV3-2), the J call TRBJ2-1; 9 bases line up with TRBD2. Germline lookup yields CDR1 LGHDT and CDR2 YNNKEL (reference sequence). V gave up 1 base and J gave up 3 bases; unmatched junction bases: 1. The CDR3 runs 15 residues. CDR3 in amino acids: CASSQVSGSYNEQFF. Here the CDR3 DNA reads TGTGCCAGCAGCCAAGTTAGCGGGAGCTACAATGAGCAGTTCTTC.

V is TRBV27 and J is TRBJ1-6; D ambiguous. The germline gives CDR1 MNHEY, CDR2 SMNVEV (reference sequence). V lost 1 base, J lost 7 bases, and 26 bases lay in between. The CDR3 runs 20 residues. The CDR3 sequence is CASSLYMIVRYPLPNSPLHF. CDR3 nucleotide sequence: TGTGCCAGCAGTTTATACATGATAGTCAGGTATCCGCTCCCCAATTCACCCCTCCACTTT.

The chain links TRBV5-1 to TRBJ2-2, with D perhaps matching TRBD1 (5 bases). There are 14 residues in the CDR3. Trimming shortened V by 4 bases and J by 5 bases, and 12 bases separated the two germline ends. Germline lookup yields CDR1 SGHRS and CDR2 YFSETQ. CDR3 loop: CASSLSRGTGELFF. The CDR3 DNA reads as TGCGCCAGCAGCCTCTCTAGGGGTACCGGGGAGCTGTTTTTT.

The chain couples TRBV28 to TRBJ1-4; D unclear. The length of the CDR3 is 15 residues. CDR1 is MDHEN, CDR2 SYDVKM, per germline. V dropped 4 bases and J dropped 7 bases, with 16 bases sitting between them. In DNA, the CDR3 is TGTGCCAGCAGTTCCCGAGGCAGCTGGAGTGAAAAACTGTTTTTT. Translation gives CASSSRGSWSEKLFF.

V gene TRBV3-1 (or the pseudogene TRBV3-2) combines with J gene TRBJ2-5; D might be TRBD1 (6 bases). The V end lost 4 bases, the J end lost 6 bases, and 12 bases lay between the germline ends. Germline V gives CDR1 LGHDT, CDR2 YNNKEL (reference sequence). This CDR3 is 13 amino acids long. CDR3 loop: CASSLTGSQTQYF. CDR3 coding DNA: TGTGCCAGCAGCCTTACAGGGAGCCAGACCCAGTACTTC.

The V gene is TRBV12-3 or TRBV12-4, the J gene TRBJ1-6; no clear D. The CDR3 runs to 13 residues. Trimming shortened V by 2 bases and J by 8 bases, and 7 bases separated the two germline ends. The CDR3 sequence is CASSLRRDSPLHF. The CDR3 nucleotides read TGTGCCAGCAGTTTAAGGAGGGATTCACCCCTCCACTTT.

The chain combines TRBV28 with TRBJ1-3; D may be TRBD1 (5 bases). There are 15 residues in the CDR3. Germline assignment: CDR1 MDHEN and CDR2 SYDVKM. Trimming removed 6 bases at V and 0 bases at J, with 12 bases between. CDR3 residues: CASSQTGTSGNTIYF. CDR3 sequence (DNA): TGTGCCAGCAGCCAAACAGGTACCTCTGGAAACACCATATATTTT.

The chain couples TRBV19 to TRBJ2-3, with 9 positions matching TRBD2. There are 14 residues in the CDR3. V was pared by 6 bases and J by 4 bases, with 5 bases of the junction left unmatched. Germline CDR1 LNHDA, CDR2 SQIVND (reference sequence). CDR3 residues: CASRELAGPDTQYF. For the CDR3, the DNA is TGTGCCAGTAGGGAACTAGCGGGCCCAGATACGCAGTATTTT. The full variable domain, its missing parts supplied by reference TRBV19 and TRBJ2-3, is DGGITQSPKYLFRKEGQNVTLSCEQNLNHDAMYWYRQDPGQGLRLIYYSQIVNDFQKGDIAEGYSVSREKKESFPLTVTSAQKNPTAFYLCASRELAGPDTQYFGPGTRLTVL.

The rearrangement links TRBV12-3 or TRBV12-4 to TRBJ1-4; no definite D call. This CDR3 region has 11 residues. V was pared by 4 bases and J by 11 bases, with 8 bases between. CDR3 sequence: CASSSGLKLFF. The CDR3 DNA is TGTGCCAGCAGTTCCGGACTCAAACTGTTTTTT.

The CDR3: CASSFGLAGEVETQYF. DNA for the CDR3: TGTGCCAGCAGCTTCGGCCTAGCGGGAGAAGTGGAGACCCAGTACTTC. This sequence joins TRBV7-9 and TRBJ2-5, with TRBD2 matching 10 bases. Germline assignment: CDR1 SEHNR and CDR2 FQNEAQ (reference sequence). This CDR3 comprises 16 residues. Trimming at V came to 3 bases and at J to 5 bases, leaving 9 bases not matched to a gene.